Presented here are 2 T cell receptor beta chains from one specimen sequenced in a study of early T cells in non-severe SARS-CoV-2 infection. TCRdb re-analysed the 5' RACE reads in MiXCR, keeping a single row per CDR3 protein. In the table there are approximately 41,000 distinct CDR3 sequences, 3.5% to 5% of which are singletons. The specimen was whole blood. These receptor sequences come from an adult who was a healthcare worker with PCR-confirmed SARS-CoV-2 infection or an uninfected control (not recorded which).

The chain combines TRBV2 with TRBJ2-5; D unresolved. V dropped 2 bases and J dropped 2 bases, with 6 bases sitting between them. Germline V gene lookup returns CDR1 SNHLY and CDR2 FYNNEI. CDR3 length: 13 residues. The CDR3 is CASSERLQETQYF. CDR3 DNA sequence: TGTGCCAGCAGTGAAAGACTTCAAGAGACCCAGTACTTC.

V is TRBV20-1 and J is TRBJ2-7; possibly TRBD1 for D (5 bases). The ends were cut back, 6 bases at V and 3 bases at J, with 15 bases in the middle. The CDR3 consists of 13 residues. Germline loops: CDR1 DFQATT, CDR2 SNEGSKA (reference sequence). The CDR3 sequence is CSATSGLDYEQYF. As DNA, the CDR3 is TGCAGTGCGACTTCAGGGTTGGACTACGAGCAGTACTTC.